The 12 T cell receptor beta chains listed next were all sequenced from one sample in a study of T cells in Graves' hyperthyroidism and ophthalmopathy (dated by TCRdb to between 2017 and 2020). The receptor library was made with multiplex PCR. Sequencing took place on an Illumina HiSeq 2000. The TCR beta CDR3 regions were amplified from the RNA transcripts. The TCR CDR3 was subjected to a first round of RT-PCR using the HTBI primer set and the Qiagen OneStep RT-PCR kit. TCRdb reanalyzed the raw reads on its own, using fastp at Q25 for trimming and MiXCR for clone calling, and kept in-frame beta chains. Merged by CDR3 protein, the rows form single entries marked with the most common genes and DNA. This sample has around 580,000 distinct CDR3 sequences in its table, and approximately 16% of those were observed once. The top ten hold 15% to 20% of the sample. Material: blood. Every receptor here comes from a woman aged 18-35 years with Graves' hyperthyroidism.

This clonotype was detected ten times or more. The rearrangement links TRBV24-1 to TRBJ2-1; 13 bases fit TRBD2. The CDR3 sequence is 17 residues long. Losses at the gene ends were 3 bases for V and 7 bases for J; bases not matched to a gene: 8. Germline CDR1 reads KGHDR; CDR2 reads SFDVKD. The CDR3 nucleotides are TGTGCCACCAGTGATCCCGGGACTAGCGGGATAACGAATGAGCAGTTCTTC. This sequence encodes CATSDPGTSGITNEQFF.

Notes on this clonotype: A read error is possible here, since a much larger clone lies one base away. The V gene is TRBV6-2 or TRBV6-3, the J gene TRBJ1-1; D not resolved. Per the germline V gene, CDR1 is MNHEY and CDR2 is SVGEGT. Trimming stripped 6 bases from V and 6 bases from J, with 17 bases between. The CDR3 spans 14 residues. The CDR3 DNA sequence: TGTGCCAGCAGGGGCAGTCACATAGTCCCTGAAGCTTTCTTT. Its translation is CASRGSHIVPEAFF.

The rearrangement joins TRBV28 to TRBJ2-7; 10 bases align to TRBD2. Germline CDR1 and CDR2: MDHEN and SYDVKM. The CDR3 spans 17 residues. V lost 6 bases to trimming and J lost 7 bases; unmatched junction nucleotides: 18. The CDR3 DNA follows: TGTGCCAGCAGCAACCCCCAAGCGGGAGGGAACTTAAGGGAGCAGTACTTC. It codes for CASSNPQAGGNLREQYF.

The CDR3 DNA reads as TGCGCCAGCAGCTTGGGTCCGGAATTCTATGGCTACACCTTC. Amino acids: CASSLGPEFYGYTF. The chain is built from TRBV5-1 and TRBJ1-2, with D unclear. CDR1 and CDR2 from the germline V gene are SGHRS and YFSETQ. V dropped 0 bases and J dropped 4 bases, with 10 bases sitting between them. This CDR3 spans 14 amino acids.

In the case of this clonotype: A read error may be the cause here, since a much bigger clone is one base away. As the CDR3 is not closed by the conserved phenylalanine or tryptophan, this likely results from a read error. J is TRBJ2-7 and V is TRBV11-2; D possibly corresponds to TRBD1 (5 bases). The V end lost 4 bases, the J end lost 1 base, and 14 bases lay between the germline ends. The CDR3 covers 15 residues. Germline loops: CDR1 SGHAT, CDR2 FQNNGV. CDR3 bases: TGTGCCAGCAGCTGGGGCTCCAGCAGTTCCTACGAGCAGTACTCC. It encodes CASSWGSSSSYEQYS.

This clonotype has more than one count but fewer than ten. For the CDR3, the DNA is TGTGCCAGCAGTACATATAGTCACAGGGGCCAGCGGGAGGCCTACGAGCAGTACTTC. It codes for CASSTYSHRGQREAYEQYF. The genes are TRBV27 and TRBJ2-7, with TRBD2 identical over 9 bases. V gave up 5 bases and J gave up 2 bases; unmatched junction bases: 19. The germline gives CDR1 MNHEY, CDR2 SMNVEV (reference sequence). There are 19 residues in the CDR3.

This clonotype was counted at least ten times. The rearrangement uses TRBV11-2 and TRBJ2-3; D is tentatively TRBD1 or TRBD2 (5 bases each). CDR3 length: 13 amino acids. Germline V lookup: CDR1 SGHAT, CDR2 FQNNGV. V lost 8 bases, J lost 4 bases, and 13 bases lay in between. CDR3 DNA sequence: TGTGCCAGCCGGAGGATAGGGGCAGATACGCAGTATTTT. It specifies CASRRIGADTQYF.

V and J are TRBV10-3 and TRBJ1-5, with D possibly matching TRBD1 (5 bases). The germline V gene has CDR1 ENHRY and CDR2 SYGVKD. CDR3 length: 14 amino acids. Trimming removed 0 bases at V and 5 bases at J, with 8 bases between. Here the CDR3 reads CAISESARDQPQHF. The CDR3 DNA reads as TGTGCCATCAGTGAGTCGGCCAGGGATCAGCCCCAGCATTTT.

This sequence joins TRBV7-9 and TRBJ2-5, with D tentatively TRBD2 (6 bases). The CDR3 loop spans 16 amino acids. CDR1 is SEHNR and CDR2 is FQNEAQ in the germline V gene (reference sequence). V gave up 5 bases and J gave up 1 base, with 17 bases separating them. CDR3 DNA: TGTGCCAGCAGCGCCGGGGCCGGAGCGGGCCAAGAGACCCAGTACTTC. Its protein product is CASSAGAGAGQETQYF.

Concerning this clonotype itself: Possible read error: a much larger clone is one base away. This sequence joins TRBV6-2 or TRBV6-3 and TRBJ2-7; D may be TRBD1 (5 bases). CDR3 size: 13 residues. Germline CDR1 MNHEY, CDR2 SVGEGT. The CDR3 loop reads CVSSYYQGYEQYF. CDR3 in DNA: TGTGTCAGCAGTTACTACCAGGGCTACGAGCAGTACTTC.

Turning to this clonotype: A much larger clone differs by one base, so this may be a read error. This chain connects TRBV20-1 to TRBJ2-3, with 11 bases lining up with TRBD2. Germline assignment: CDR1 DFQATT and CDR2 SNEGSKA (reference sequence). CDR3 length: 16 residues. Germline trimming cut 1 base from V and 4 bases from J; bases unmatched to any gene: 7. The CDR3: CSARGSTSGNPDTQYF. As DNA, the CDR3 is TGCAGTGCTAGAGGCTCGACTAGCGGGAACCCAGATACGCAGTATTTT.

This clonotype was seen only a few times. This chain joins TRBV24-1 and TRBJ1-5; perhaps TRBD1 as D (6 bases). Trimming shortened V by 5 bases and J by 3 bases, and 16 bases separated the two germline ends. CDR3 length: 16 amino acids. The germline CDR1 and CDR2 sequences are KGHDR and SFDVKD. Here the CDR3 DNA reads TGTGCCACCAGTGCTCGAACCGGGACACTCAATCAGCCCCAGCATTTT. This gives the protein CATSARTGTLNQPQHF.